These 24 T cell receptor beta chains were sequenced from one sample in a study of tumor-infiltrating lymphocytes in primary liver carcinoma. The authors made TCR beta cDNA from 500 ng total RNA with a constant-region primer. Library construction for TCR beta comprised three nested multiplex PCR rounds performed with slightly modified ARM-PCR. The study ran its first two PCR rounds for roughly 11 cycles each, using TRBV1-TRBV30 forward primers and a C-beta reverse primer. TCRdb analysed the multiplex PCR reads with MiXCR anew, one entry per CDR3 protein. This table has about 330,000 distinct CDR3 sequences, roughly two thirds appearing once. The blood RNA (from unsorted whole blood) was obtained, and germline DNA was also extracted. The sequencing input was peripheral blood. These receptors all stem from a man aged 40-49 years with primary liver carcinoma and hepatitis B virus infection.

Details on this clonotype: The germline gene is not matched at one end of the junction; a read error may be the cause. The chain joins TRBV10-3 to TRBJ2-7; 9 bases map to TRBD2. This CDR3 comprises 16 residues. The germline gives CDR1 ENHRY, CDR2 SYGVKD. CDR3 DNA: TGTACCATCAGTGACATAACTCTAGCGGGAACCTACGAGCGGTATTTC. It codes for CTISDITLAGTYERYF.

As regards this clonotype: A read error may produce the germline difference seen at one junction end. The chain links TRBV11-2 to TRBJ2-5; no reliable D call. The length of the CDR3 is 13 residues. Germline CDR1 SGHAT, CDR2 FQNNGV. CDR3 region: CTSSAEIGETQYF. CDR3 bases: TGTACCAGCAGTGCTGAGATTGGGGAGACCCAGTACTTC.

The chain has TRBV11-2 and TRBJ1-2, with 12 positions matching TRBD1. Losses at the gene ends were 0 bases for V and 11 bases for J; bases not matched to a gene: 7. The germline gives CDR1 SGHAT, CDR2 FQNNGV. This CDR3 has 15 amino acids. CDR3: CASSLDGTGGYDYTF. In DNA form, the CDR3 reads TGTGCCAGCAGCTTAGACGGGACAGGGGGCTATGATTACACCTTC. The full variable domain, rest sourced from reference TRBV11-2 and TRBJ1-2, is EAGVAQSPRYKIIEKRQSVAFWCNPISGHATLYWYQQILGQGPKLLIQFQNNGVVDDSQLPKDRFSAERLKGVDSTLKIQPAKLEDSAVYLCASSLDGTGGYDYTFGSGTRLTVV.

Comment on this clonotype: This may arise from a read error, as a much more abundant clone is one base away. This chain connects TRBV5-4 to TRBJ2-7, with D perhaps TRBD2 (6 bases). Trimming removed 3 bases at V and 7 bases at J, with 20 bases between. Germline values: CDR1 SGHNT, CDR2 YYREEE (reference sequence). The CDR3 has 15 amino acids. In nucleotides, the CDR3 is TGTGCCAGCAGCTCGGAGGGCAGGGCCTACAAGGAGCAGTACTTC. This encodes CASSSEGRAYKEQYF.

This sequence joins TRBV24-1 and TRBJ1-5; D gene unclear. With 2 bases removed from V and 9 bases from J, the gap between germline ends came to 10 bases. Looked up from germline, CDR1 is KGHDR and CDR2 is SFDVKD. This CDR3 spans 13 amino acids. In DNA form, the CDR3 reads TGTGCCACCAGTGATTCCGGGTTTTGGCCCCAGCATTTT. Translating it yields CATSDSGFWPQHF.

A note on this clonotype: The junction does not match germline at one end; this may be a read error. This chain connects TRBV11-2 to TRBJ2-2, with D possibly matching TRBD2 (6 bases). This CDR3 region has 21 residues. Germline CDR1 SGHAT, CDR2 FQNNGV. In DNA form, the CDR3 reads TGTGCCAGCAGCATTCTGGGGGAGCGGGCATTTGTGGCAGCGAACACCGGGGAGCTGTTCTTT. Amino acid sequence: CASSILGERAFVAANTGELFF.

As to this clonotype: Germline and junction disagree at one end, which may indicate a read error. The V call is TRBV6-2 or TRBV6-3, the J call TRBJ1-2; 8 nucleotides align to TRBD1. The germline V gene has CDR1 MNHEY and CDR2 SVGEGT. The CDR3 spans 15 residues. The CDR3 coding sequence is TGTGCCGGCAGCACCCTGGACAGGGCCGACTATGGCTACACCTTC. It codes for CAGSTLDRADYGYTF.

The chain joins TRBV6-4 to TRBJ2-1, with 13 bases lining up with TRBD2. The V and J ends lost 6 bases and 8 bases, in that order; junction bases with no gene match: 7. The germline V gene encodes CDR1 MRHNA and CDR2 SNTAGT. The CDR3 consists of 15 residues. The CDR3 coding sequence is TGTGCCAGCAGCGGACTAGCGGGAGCGGGCGATGAGCAGTTCTTC. As protein: CASSGLAGAGDEQFF.

The CDR3 protein is CASSLASGVGGYEQYF. In DNA, the CDR3 is TGTGCCAGCAGCTTAGCGTCGGGGGTAGGAGGCTACGAGCAGTACTTC. The V gene is TRBV11-2, the J gene TRBJ2-7, with D possibly matching TRBD2 (6 bases). Looked up from germline, CDR1 is SGHAT and CDR2 is FQNNGV. The length of the CDR3 is 16 residues. Trimming left V 1 base short and J 3 bases short, with 16 bases between.

This clonotype was detected many times. The gene calls are TRBV12-3 or TRBV12-4 and TRBJ2-5, with 7 bases lining up with TRBD1. This CDR3 is 13 amino acids long. J gave up 3 bases and V 6 bases, and 4 bases lay outside the gene matches. The CDR3, as DNA: TGTGCCAGCAGCAGACAGGGAGAAGAGACCCAGTACTTC. Translating gives CASSRQGEETQYF.

Turning to this clonotype: A much larger clone is a single base away; this may be a read error. The chain combines TRBV6-2 or TRBV6-3 with TRBJ2-6; D may be TRBD2 (6 bases). This CDR3 has 19 amino acids. The germline V gene has CDR1 MNHEY and CDR2 SVGEGT. The CDR3 DNA is TGTGCCAGCAGCCCTTGGGGGGACTTAAACTTCTCTGGGGTCAACGTCCTGACTTTC. Its protein is CASSPWGDLNFSGVNVLTF.

As for this clonotype: This could be a read error, since a much larger clone is one nucleotide away. This chain connects TRBV6-2 or TRBV6-3 to TRBJ2-7, with D perhaps TRBD2 (5 bases). Looked up from germline, CDR1 is MNHEY and CDR2 is SVGEGT. The CDR3 consists of 14 residues. V lost 2 bases to trimming and J lost 10 bases, with 18 bases between them. CDR3 loop: CASSYGSSPPAQYF. CDR3 bases: TGTGCCAGCAGTTACGGGAGTAGTCCACCAGCCCAGTACTTC.

To note about this clonotype: The junction departs from the called germline gene at one end, perhaps through a read error. The V gene is TRBV11-2, the J gene TRBJ2-2; D may match TRBD1 or TRBD2 (5 bases each). This CDR3 region has 17 residues. Germline CDR1 reads SGHAT; CDR2 reads FQNNGV. The CDR3 DNA reads as TGTGCGCCCACCGCAGGAATAAAGGGACGGAACACCGGGGAGCCGTTTTTT. Protein sequence: CAPTAGIKGRNTGEPFF.

This chain links TRBV28 with TRBJ2-3; D perhaps matches TRBD2 (7 bases). The germline gives CDR1 MDHEN, CDR2 SYDVKM. This CDR3 has 14 amino acids. V was pared by 6 bases and J by 1 base, with 11 bases between. For the CDR3, the DNA is TGTGCCAGCAGGCGGGGGCACGGCACAGATACGCAGTATTTT. The encoded protein is CASRRGHGTDTQYF. The full variable domain, its missing parts supplied by reference TRBV28 and TRBJ2-3, is DVKVTQSSRYLVKRTGEKVFLECVQDMDHENMFWYRQDPGLGLRLIYFSYDVKMKEKGDIPEGYSVSREKKERFSLILESASTNQTSMYLCASRRGHGTDTQYFGPGTRLTVL.

Comments on this clonotype: Because it lacks the conserved phenylalanine or tryptophan at the end, this CDR3 is likely a read error. The J gene is TRBJ2-5, the V gene TRBV4-1, with no clear D. Germline CDR1 reads MGHRA; CDR2 reads YSYEKL. V dropped 2 bases and J dropped 7 bases, with 8 bases sitting between them. This CDR3 comprises 12 residues. Here the CDR3 reads CASSQNSPTQYS. The CDR3, as DNA: TGCGCCAGCAGCCAAAATTCTCCGACCCAGTACTCC.

The J gene is TRBJ2-5, the V gene TRBV6-1, with D unresolved. Germline values: CDR1 MNHNS, CDR2 SASEGT. This CDR3 is 17 amino acids long. V was clipped by 0 bases and J by 6 bases, with 20 bases between them. The CDR3 nucleotides read TGTGCCAGCAGTGAAGCGCCGGCTGGATCGTGGGGTCAGACCCAGTACTTC. Protein product: CASSEAPAGSWGQTQYF.

About this clonotype itself: Germline and junction disagree at one end, which may indicate a read error. This chain joins TRBV5-1 and TRBJ1-1, with D perhaps matching TRBD1 (6 bases). Looked up from germline, CDR1 is SGHRS and CDR2 is YFSETQ. CDR3 length equals 14 residues. The CDR3 nucleotides read TGCGCCAGCAGCCCAGGGGAGATTGGCACTGAAGTTTTCTTT. Protein sequence: CASSPGEIGTEVFF.

Concerning this clonotype: This may arise from a read error, as a much more abundant clone is one base away. The chain links TRBV6-1 to TRBJ2-7; 8 positions match TRBD2. CDR3 length: 14 amino acids. Germline V gene data show CDR1 as MNHNS and CDR2 as SASEGT. The CDR3 reads CVSKDSGIPYEQYF. CDR3 DNA: TGTGTCAGCAAGGATAGCGGGATCCCCTACGAGCAGTACTTC.

This clonotype was detected only a few times. The rearrangement links TRBV13 to TRBJ2-1; the match to TRBD1 covers 9 bases. Germline CDR1 is PRHDT and CDR2 is FYEKMQ (reference sequence). The V and J ends lost 0 bases and 4 bases, in that order; junction bases with no gene match: 10. The length of the CDR3 is 18 residues. The CDR3 DNA reads TGTGCCAGCAGCTTAGGCGCGCGGACAGGGGATTCTTACAATGAGCAGTTCTTC. It translates to CASSLGARTGDSYNEQFF.

For this clonotype: Since a much larger clone is just one base distant, this may be a read error. V and J are TRBV4-2 and TRBJ1-2; no firm D call. CDR1 is LGHNA, CDR2 YNFKEQ, per germline. This CDR3 has 16 residues. V lost 0 bases, J lost 2 bases, and 13 bases lay in between. This CDR3 is CASSQEIGGTNYGYTF. CDR3 bases: TGTGCCAGCAGCCAAGAAATTGGAGGTACGAACTATGGCTACACCTTC.

The chain combines TRBV6-6 with TRBJ2-5; D remains unclear. V was clipped by 5 bases and J by 1 base, with 14 bases between them. Germline CDR1 reads MNHNY; CDR2 reads SVGAGI (reference sequence). The CDR3 spans 15 residues. CDR3 sequence (DNA): TGTGCCAGCAGTCAGTCGACATGGATCCAAGAGACCCAGTACTTC. It is translated as CASSQSTWIQETQYF.

This clonotype turned up a few times. This chain uses TRBV5-6 with TRBJ1-1; D gene unclear. The CDR3 spans 16 residues. The germline V gene has CDR1 SGHDT and CDR2 YYEEEE. V shed 2 bases and J shed 0 bases, with 14 bases lying between them. The CDR3 region has the DNA TGTGCCAGCAGCTTTGGCGGGGTGTCATTGAACACTGAAGCTTTCTTT. It codes for CASSFGGVSLNTEAFF. Supplemented by reference TRBV5-6 and TRBJ1-1, the full variable domain reads DAGVTQSPTHLIKTRGQQVTLRCSPKSGHDTVSWYQQALGQGPQFIFQYYEEEERQRGNFPDRFSGHQFPNYSSELNVNALLLGDSALYLCASSFGGVSLNTEAFFGQGTRLTVV.

A remark on this clonotype: This may arise from a read error, as a much more abundant clone is one base away. The chain joins TRBV4-2 to TRBJ2-5; maybe TRBD1 (6 bases). CDR1 and CDR2 (germline): LGHNA, YNFKEQ. This CDR3 is built from 13 residues. CDR3 sequence reads: CASSLGGGETKYF. In DNA, the CDR3 is TGTGCCAGCAGCCTAGGGGGTGGGGAGACCAAGTACTTC.

V gene TRBV24-1 combines with J gene TRBJ2-1, with D maybe TRBD1 (6 bases). This CDR3 region has 15 residues. Looked up from germline, CDR1 is KGHDR and CDR2 is SFDVKD. The ends were cut back, 5 bases at V and 1 base at J, with 11 bases in the middle. CDR3 nucleotide sequence: TGTGCCACCAGTGCCCAACAGGGATCCTACAATGAGCAGTTCTTC. Residues: CATSAQQGSYNEQFF.